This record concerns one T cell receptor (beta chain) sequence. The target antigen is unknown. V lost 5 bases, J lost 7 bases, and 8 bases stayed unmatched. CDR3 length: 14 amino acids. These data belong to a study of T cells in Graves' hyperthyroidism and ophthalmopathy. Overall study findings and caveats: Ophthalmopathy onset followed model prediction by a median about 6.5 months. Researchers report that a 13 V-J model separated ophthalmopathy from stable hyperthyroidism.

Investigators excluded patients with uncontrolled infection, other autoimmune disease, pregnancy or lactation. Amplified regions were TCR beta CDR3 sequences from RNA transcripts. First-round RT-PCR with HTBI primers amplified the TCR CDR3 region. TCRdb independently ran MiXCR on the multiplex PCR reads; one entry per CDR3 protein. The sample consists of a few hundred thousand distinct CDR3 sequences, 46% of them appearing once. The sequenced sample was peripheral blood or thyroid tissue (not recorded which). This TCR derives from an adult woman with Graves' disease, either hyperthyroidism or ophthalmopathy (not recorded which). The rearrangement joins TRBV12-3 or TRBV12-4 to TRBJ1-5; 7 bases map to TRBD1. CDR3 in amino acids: CASSVRQGRQPQHF. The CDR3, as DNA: TGTGCCAGCAGTGTTAGACAGGGCCGACAGCCCCAGCATTTT.